These 32 T cell receptor beta chains share one sample of origin, sequenced in a study of blood T cells in healthy people across ages. A J-beta primer mix and a sample-barcoded 5' primer were used in a second PCR of about 7 to 11 cycles. In TCRdb, the 5' RACE reads were re-called with MiXCR into one record per CDR3 protein. The sample lists approximately 1,000,000 distinct CDR3 sequences, 30% to 40% occurring once. The sample taken for sequencing was blood. Source of these receptors: a man between 18 and 29 years old in good health.

Points on this clonotype: An end of the junction differs from the germline gene, which may be a read error. The V gene is TRBV7-2, the J gene TRBJ2-7, with TRBD2 matching 10 bases. This CDR3 comprises 15 residues. The germline gives CDR1 SGHTA, CDR2 FQGNSA. The DNA of the CDR3 is TGCGCCAGCAGCTTTAGCGGGGGGAAGTCCTACGAGCAGTACTTC. It encodes CASSFSGGKSYEQYF.

This clonotype showed up just a few times. The rearrangement links TRBV7-9 to TRBJ2-6; D call uncertain. The CDR3 length is 15 residues. V lost 5 bases and J lost 1, with 9 bases in between. Per the germline V gene, CDR1 is SEHNR and CDR2 is FQNEAQ (reference sequence). The CDR3 protein is CASSPPLSGANVLTF. The CDR3 bases are TGTGCCAGCAGCCCACCTTTATCTGGGGCCAACGTCCTGACTTTC.

This chain connects TRBV7-2 to TRBJ2-7; D call uncertain. The CDR3 sequence is 12 residues long. V was shortened by 1 base and J by 6 bases, with 7 bases between the two germline ends. CDR1 and CDR2 (germline): SGHTA, FQGNSA. Written as DNA, the CDR3 is TGTGCCAGCAGCTTAGTACCCACCGAGCAGTACTTC. Its protein is CASSLVPTEQYF.

The rearrangement uses TRBV5-1 and TRBJ2-7; no reliable D call. Germline V gene sequence: CDR1 SGHRS, CDR2 YFSETQ. The V and J ends lost 0 bases and 3 bases respectively, with 13 bases between them. CDR3 length: 15 amino acids. CDR3 bases: TGCGCCAGCAGCTTGGGGGTGGACCTCCTCTACGAGCAGTACTTC. It is translated as CASSLGVDLLYEQYF.

The V gene is TRBV20-1, the J gene TRBJ2-1; 12 bases are a match to TRBD1. The V and J ends lost 5 bases and 7 bases, in that order; junction bases with no gene match: 9. The length of the CDR3 is 15 residues. Germline CDR1 is DFQATT and CDR2 is SNEGSKA (reference sequence). For the CDR3, the DNA is TGCAGTGCTCCCTCGGGACAGGGGGCGAGGAATGAGCAGTTCTTC. Protein sequence: CSAPSGQGARNEQFF.

This clonotype has only one observation. The chain has TRBV9 and TRBJ2-5; TRBD1 agrees at 8 bases. Judging by the DNA end, TRBJ2-7 fits better; the J call may be wrong. Germline V CDR1 and CDR2: SGDLS, YYNGEE. There are 14 residues in the CDR3. The CDR3 bases are TGTGCCAGCAGCGTAGGACAGGGGTGGTACGAGCAGTACTTC. Translation gives CASSVGQGWYEQYF.

This clonotype has a handful of counts. This chain joins TRBV7-9 and TRBJ1-1, with 7 bases matching TRBD1. Germline lookup yields CDR1 SEHNR and CDR2 FQNEAQ (reference sequence). The CDR3 is 14 amino acids. V dropped 4 bases and J dropped 5; count of bases not matched to a gene: 7. CDR3 amino acids: CASSSYPTGTEAFF. As DNA, the CDR3 is TGTGCCAGCAGCTCCTACCCGACAGGGACTGAAGCTTTCTTT.

Notes on this clonotype: It may be a read error: a sequence one base away is much more abundant. J is TRBJ2-3 and V is TRBV4-3; no firm D call. The CDR3 is made up of 14 amino acids. Germline V gives CDR1 LGHNA, CDR2 YSLEER. CDR3 amino acids: CASSQAFSTDTRYF. In DNA, the CDR3 is TGCGCCAGCAGCCAAGCGTTTAGCACAGATACGCGGTATTTT.

This clonotype was counted a single time. The DNA for the CDR3 is TGTGCCAGCAGGGAAGACAGCCGGAATCAGCCCCAGCATTTT. This encodes CASREDSRNQPQHF. This chain links TRBV25-1 with TRBJ1-5, with D perhaps TRBD1 (5 bases). The V and J ends lost 6 bases and 4 bases respectively, with 13 bases between them. CDR3 size: 14 residues. The germline gives CDR1 MGHDK, CDR2 SYGVNS. Looking up the rest from reference TRBV25-1 and TRBJ1-5 gives the full variable domain: EADIYQTPRYLVIGTGKKITLECSQTMGHDKMYWYQQDPGMELHLIHYSYGVNSTEKGDLSSESTVSRIRTEHFPLTLESARPSHTSQYLCASREDSRNQPQHFGDGTRLSIL.

The chain couples TRBV3-1 to TRBJ1-3; the D gene is possibly TRBD1 (5 bases). This CDR3 has 13 amino acids. Germline loops: CDR1 LGHDT, CDR2 YNNKEL (reference sequence). Trimming left V 8 bases short and J 2 bases short, with 10 bases between. CDR3: CASAGTAGNTIYF. In DNA, the CDR3 is TGTGCCAGCGCCGGGACGGCTGGAAACACCATATATTTT.

This clonotype was recorded a few times. The chain combines TRBV29-1 with TRBJ2-3, with TRBD1 matching 8 bases. The germline V gene has CDR1 SQVTM and CDR2 ANQGSEA. The CDR3 is 15 residues long. Trimming took 7 bases from V and 3 from J; bases not matched to a gene: 12. The CDR3 protein is CSGAAGGGWTDTQYF. In nucleotides, the CDR3 is TGCAGCGGAGCCGCAGGGGGCGGTTGGACAGATACGCAGTATTTT.

The chain links TRBV7-2 to TRBJ2-5, with D possibly called TRBD1 or TRBD2 (6 bases each). Germline CDR1 SGHTA, CDR2 FQGNSA. The CDR3 runs 17 residues. V was shortened by 5 bases and J by 11 bases, with 30 bases between the two germline ends. In DNA form, the CDR3 reads TGTGCCAGCAGCCCCCTCCTCACAGGGAGTAATCTTGGAGGGCAGTACTTC. Protein sequence: CASSPLLTGSNLGGQYF.

This clonotype was seen a few times. The chain recombines TRBV2 with TRBJ2-1, with TRBD2 matching over 10 bases. This CDR3 is built from 15 residues. From germline, CDR1 is SNHLY and CDR2 FYNNEI. Germline trimming cut 3 bases from V and 6 bases from J; bases unmatched to any gene: 5. The CDR3 sequence: CASSDRSGGRNEQFF. The CDR3 bases are TGTGCCAGCAGTGATCGTAGCGGGGGGCGCAATGAGCAGTTCTTC.

The chain recombines TRBV15 with TRBJ1-1; D gene unclear. Trimming cost V 1 base and J 3 bases, with 9 bases left between them. Germline assignment: CDR1 LNHNV and CDR2 YYDKDF (reference sequence). The CDR3 consists of 14 residues. Here the CDR3 reads CATSRGAGYTEAFF. DNA of the CDR3: TGTGCCACCAGCAGAGGGGCGGGCTACACTGAAGCTTTCTTT.

CDR3 amino acids: CASSLVPVRGLAKNIQYF. The CDR3 nucleotides are TGTGCCAGCAGCTTAGTGCCCGTGCGGGGATTAGCCAAAAACATTCAGTACTTC. The rearrangement uses TRBV7-9 and TRBJ2-4; the D gene is possibly TRBD2 (6 bases). CDR3 length equals 18 residues. V was clipped by 1 base and J by 0 bases, with 16 bases between them. CDR1 and CDR2 (germline): SEHNR, FQNEAQ (reference sequence).

The rearrangement joins TRBV6-5 to TRBJ1-1; no definite D call. The germline gives CDR1 MNHEY, CDR2 SVGAGI. This CDR3 has 14 residues. V lost 6 bases and J lost 2, with 13 bases in between. CDR3 loop: CASRLVPTNTEAFF. Here the CDR3 DNA reads TGTGCCAGCAGACTCGTCCCTACCAACACTGAAGCTTTCTTT.

As DNA, the CDR3 is TGTGCCAGCAGCCCCGAAACCGGGGAGCTGTTTTTT. Its protein is CASSPETGELFF. The J gene is TRBJ2-2, the V gene TRBV6-6; the D is unclear. The length of the CDR3 is 12 residues. The germline V gene encodes CDR1 MNHNY and CDR2 SVGAGI (reference sequence). Trimming cost V 6 bases and J 5 bases, with 7 bases left between them.

The chain combines TRBV6-2 or TRBV6-3 with TRBJ2-7; no clear D. The CDR3 contains 14 residues. Germline CDR1 is MNHEY and CDR2 is SVGEGT. Trimming shortened V by 6 bases and J by 1 base, and 13 bases separated the two germline ends. In DNA, the CDR3 is TGTGCCAGCAGACGCCAAGGCAGGTCCTACGAGCAGTACTTC. This gives the protein CASRRQGRSYEQYF.

The chain employs TRBV11-1 and TRBJ2-2; tentatively, D is TRBD2 (5 bases). The CDR3 runs to 16 residues. CDR1 SGHAT and CDR2 FQDESV come from the germline V gene (reference sequence). The V end was cut by 5 bases, the J end by 0 bases, with 13 bases between. The chain's CDR3 is CASSPRGSPNTGELFF. Here the CDR3 DNA reads TGTGCCAGCAGCCCACGAGGGTCGCCGAACACCGGGGAGCTGTTTTTT.

This clonotype occurred a few times. J is TRBJ2-3 and V is TRBV5-4; weak D call: TRBD1 (5 bases). CDR1 is SGHNT and CDR2 is YYREEE in the germline V gene (reference sequence). The CDR3 loop spans 13 amino acids. With 6 bases removed from V and 2 bases from J, the gap between germline ends came to 10 bases. This CDR3 is CASNKGDTDTQYF. CDR3 DNA: TGTGCCAGCAACAAAGGGGACACAGATACGCAGTATTTT.

Of note for this clonotype: At one of its ends the junction is not consistent with the germline gene, which may arise from a read error. This rearrangement joins TRBV10-3 to TRBJ1-5; 8 bases are a match to TRBD1. The CDR3 runs 15 residues. Germline V CDR1 and CDR2: ENHRY, SYGVKD. For the CDR3, the DNA is TGTGCCATATCAAACAGGGGGTCCAGCAATCAGCACCAGCATTTT. It specifies CAISNRGSSNQHQHF.

This clonotype was counted only a few times. The chain couples TRBV2 to TRBJ2-3; D not resolved. This CDR3 has 13 amino acids. Germline V gives CDR1 SNHLY, CDR2 FYNNEI. The germline V and J ends were trimmed by 3 bases and 4 bases, with 8 bases remaining between them. The CDR3 coding sequence is TGTGCCAGCAGTGACGATGCTGCAGATACGCAGTATTTT. Protein product: CASSDDAADTQYF. Drawing the rest from reference TRBV2 and TRBJ2-3, the complete variable domain is EPEVTQTPSHQVTQMGQEVILRCVPISNHLYFYWYRQILGQKVEFLVSFYNNEISEKSEIFDDQFSVERPDGSNFTLKIRSTKLEDSAMYFCASSDDAADTQYFGPGTRLTVL.

This chain connects TRBV20-1 to TRBJ1-6, with TRBD1 matching over 7 bases. Per germline, CDR1 DFQATT and CDR2 SNEGSKA (reference sequence). CDR3 size: 16 residues. The junction had 14 bases not matched to a gene; V was cut back by 7 bases and J by 5 bases. The CDR3 protein is CSVEHLGQRNNSPLHF. Written as DNA, the CDR3 is TGCAGTGTTGAGCACCTGGGACAGAGAAATAATTCACCCCTCCACTTT.

The chain employs TRBV20-1 and TRBJ1-2; D is uncertain. The germline V gene encodes CDR1 DFQATT and CDR2 SNEGSKA (reference sequence). The CDR3 loop spans 17 amino acids. The CDR3 region is CSRNQGWREGQDYGYTF. In DNA, the CDR3 is TGCAGCCGAAACCAAGGGTGGCGAGAGGGTCAAGACTATGGCTACACCTTC.

This clonotype was observed a handful of times. The rearrangement joins TRBV4-1 to TRBJ2-5; no reliable D call. V was trimmed by 1 base and J by 11 bases, leaving 14 bases between them. CDR1 is MGHRA, CDR2 YSYEKL, per germline. There are 13 residues in the CDR3. CDR3 region: CASSQVGVNEQYF. The CDR3 coding sequence is TGCGCCAGCAGCCAAGTGGGCGTAAATGAGCAGTACTTC.

The sample holds a few counts of this clonotype. The chain carries TRBV11-2 and TRBJ2-7; weak D call: TRBD1 (5 bases). Trimming took off 0 bases at V and 3 bases at J, with 12 bases between the two ends. Germline V gene sequence: CDR1 SGHAT, CDR2 FQNNGV. The CDR3 is made up of 15 amino acids. This CDR3 reads CASSLDAFRDYEQYF. In nucleotides, the CDR3 is TGTGCCAGCAGCTTAGATGCCTTCAGGGACTACGAGCAGTACTTC.

This clonotype has just a few counts. The chain has TRBV7-2 and TRBJ2-1, with D possibly called TRBD1 or TRBD2 (5 bases each). Germline-derived CDR1 and CDR2 are SGHTA and FQGNSA. The V and J ends lost 6 bases and 8 bases respectively, with 23 bases between them. The CDR3 is 16 residues long. CDR3 nucleotide sequence: TGTGCCAGCAGTCTTTTCGTTAGGGACGTAGGAGATGAGCAGTTCTTC. Its translation: CASSLFVRDVGDEQFF.

This clonotype was recorded a few times. The CDR3 region has the DNA TGTGCCAGCAGTGGGACAGCCAATCAGCCCCAGCATTTT. Its translation: CASSGTANQPQHF. The gene calls are TRBV28 and TRBJ1-5, with 7 nucleotides matching TRBD1. V lost 5 bases and J lost 3; bases outside the gene matches: 1. Germline V gene lookup returns CDR1 MDHEN and CDR2 SYDVKM. CDR3 length equals 13 residues. The complete variable domain, with remaining parts taken from reference TRBV28 and TRBJ1-5, reads DVKVTQSSRYLVKRTGEKVFLECVQDMDHENMFWYRQDPGLGLRLIYFSYDVKMKEKGDIPEGYSVSREKKERFSLILESASTNQTSMYLCASSGTANQPQHFGDGTRLSIL.

Note on this clonotype: The junction departs from the called germline gene at one end, perhaps through a read error. V usage is TRBV5-1 and J usage is TRBJ1-1; the D gene is possibly TRBD1 (6 bases). CDR1 is SGHRS, CDR2 YFSETQ, per germline. The CDR3 consists of 15 residues. DNA for the CDR3: TGCGCCAACAGCTTGGCCCCGGGGGCGGATACTGAAGCTTTCTTT. Translated, it gives CANSLAPGADTEAFF.

This clonotype was observed a few times. This chain joins TRBV7-9 and TRBJ1-1; the D is unclear. CDR3 size: 13 residues. Germline values: CDR1 SEHNR, CDR2 FQNEAQ (reference sequence). The V end was cut by 0 bases, the J end by 6 bases, with 8 bases between. Here the CDR3 DNA reads TGTGCCAGCAGCTTAGCAGGGAAGGCTGAAGCTTTCTTT. Translation: CASSLAGKAEAFF.

The chain links TRBV9 to TRBJ2-2; D unclear. The CDR3 covers 15 residues. Looked up from germline, CDR1 is SGDLS and CDR2 is YYNGEE. Deletions cut 3 bases from V and 3 bases from J, with 12 bases between. In DNA form, the CDR3 reads TGTGCCAGCAGCGCGATGCAGGCGGACACCGGGGAGCTGTTTTTT. This gives the protein CASSAMQADTGELFF.

This rearrangement joins TRBV9 to TRBJ1-1, with D unclear. The CDR3 loop spans 13 amino acids. Germline CDR1 SGDLS, CDR2 YYNGEE. V gave up 3 bases and J gave up 0 bases, with 6 bases separating them. The CDR3 DNA sequence: TGTGCCAGCAGCGGGGTTATGAACACTGAAGCTTTCTTT. This codes for CASSGVMNTEAFF.